This T cell receptor beta chain was recorded in a study of T-cell reconstitution after alpha-beta-depleted transplantation in children. Using unique molecular identifiers, the investigators prepared the TCRbeta library. TCRdb processed the PCR reads anew with MiXCR; each CDR3 protein has one entry. Among approximately 83,000 distinct CDR3 sequences listed, roughly 8% were seen once. The table lists this clonotype with many counts. The CDR3 spans 16 residues. Trimming left V 5 bases short and J 3 bases short, with 17 bases between. Germline V gene sequence: CDR1 SEHNR, CDR2 FQNEAQ (reference sequence).

The TCR comes from a human donor who donated a stem cell graft to a child with congenital amegakaryocytic thrombocytopenia. This chain connects TRBV7-9 to TRBJ2-1, with D maybe TRBD1 (5 bases). The input for sequencing was PBMCs from the stem cell graft donor, taken from the stem cell graft. The CDR3 bases are TGTGCCAGCAGCACCGAGGTGACAGTTCTCTACAATGAGCAGTTCTTC. It encodes CASSTEVTVLYNEQFF. The full variable domain, rest sourced from reference TRBV7-9 and TRBJ2-1, is DTGVSQNPRHKITKRGQNVTFRCDPISEHNRLYWYRQTLGQGPEFLTYFQNEAQLEKSRLLSDRFSAERPKGSFSTLEIQRTEQGDSAMYLCASSTEVTVLYNEQFFGPGTRLTVL.